This is a list of T cell receptor beta chains from one sample in a study of blood T cell repertoires in COVID-19. The table came from immunoSEQ multiplex PCR; TCRdb's copy has only in-frame clones and leaves some out. This table holds 150,000 to 200,000 clones, roughly four fifths found once. The sequencing sample was made of peripheral blood. These receptor sequences come from a human donor in a cohort sampled during active COVID-19. CDR3s include the opening cysteine and the closing phenylalanine or tryptophan. The D gene is left open where the match is weak. For some rows the clone size is stated as once, few or many, or as a class when expanded; others skip it.

CASSPGRARQNTEAFF,TGTGCCAGTAGCCCCGGGCGGGCCCGACAGAACACTGAAGCTTTCTTT,.,TRBV19,.,TRBJ1-1
CASSQAGNTEAFF,TGTGCCAGCAGTCAGGCCGGGAACACTGAAGCTTTCTTT,.,TRBV5-6,.,TRBJ1-1
CASATSGEDIQYF,TGTGCCAGTGCGACTAGCGGGGAGGACATTCAGTACTTC,once,TRBV6-4,TRBD2,TRBJ2-4
CASSLPTSGGAAQFF,TGTGCCAGCAGCCTCCCTACTAGCGGGGGGGCCGCTCAGTTCTTC,.,TRBV28,TRBD2,TRBJ2-1
CASSLVSSYEQYF,TGCGCCAGCAGCTTGGTCAGCTCCTACGAGCAGTACTTC,few,TRBV5-1,.,TRBJ2-7
CASSPTGGYEQYF,TGTGCCAGCAGCCCGACAGGGGGCTACGAGCAGTACTTC,.,TRBV11-3,TRBD1,TRBJ2-7
CASSYLGGGPETQYF,TGTGCCAGCAGTTACTTAGGGGGGGGGCCAGAGACCCAGTACTTC,.,TRBV6-2/TRBV6-3,.,TRBJ2-5
CATSDNPGLAGLMIDTQYF,TGTGCCACCAGTGATAATCCGGGACTAGCGGGCCTCATGATAGATACGCAGTATTTT,.,TRBV24-1,TRBD2,TRBJ2-3
CASSLPPGLAGVSQEQYF,TGTGCCAGCTCACTACCTCCGGGACTAGCGGGAGTATCGCAAGAGCAGTACTTC,.,TRBV18,TRBD2,TRBJ2-7
CASSQRQSNYGYTF,TGTGCCAGCAGCCAGCGACAGTCTAACTATGGCTACACCTTC,.,TRBV6-5,.,TRBJ1-2
CASSVRGVTGETQYF,TGTGCCAGCAGCGTACGGGGGGTCACGGGGGAGACCCAGTACTTC,.,TRBV9,TRBD2,TRBJ2-5
CASSSGQGPSWNQPQHF,TGTGCCAGCAGTTCGGGACAGGGACCGAGTTGGAATCAGCCCCAGCATTTT,.,TRBV6-2/TRBV6-3,TRBD1,TRBJ1-5
CASSPGTGGTYEQYF,TGTGCCAGCTCGCCGGGGACAGGGGGAACCTACGAGCAGTACTTC,.,TRBV18,TRBD1,TRBJ2-7
CASSPRGGSGGNQPQHF,TGTGCCAGCTCACCACGGGGGGGAAGCGGTGGCAATCAGCCCCAGCATTTT,.,TRBV18,.,TRBJ1-5
CASRGTGLRSNTGELFF,TGCGCCAGCCGAGGGACAGGCCTGAGATCGAACACCGGGGAGCTGTTTTTT,.,TRBV5-1,TRBD1,TRBJ2-2
CASSFTLTGLSYEQYF,TGTGCCAGCAGTTTCACGTTGACAGGCCTCTCATACGAGCAGTACTTC,.,TRBV28,.,TRBJ2-7
CASSDFRSQETQYF,TGTGCCAGCAGTGATTTTCGGTCCCAAGAGACCCAGTACTTC,.,TRBV6-1,.,TRBJ2-5
CASSTGVDGYTF,TGTGCCAGCAGCACAGGGGTGGACGGCTACACCTTC,.,TRBV6-5,TRBD1,TRBJ1-2